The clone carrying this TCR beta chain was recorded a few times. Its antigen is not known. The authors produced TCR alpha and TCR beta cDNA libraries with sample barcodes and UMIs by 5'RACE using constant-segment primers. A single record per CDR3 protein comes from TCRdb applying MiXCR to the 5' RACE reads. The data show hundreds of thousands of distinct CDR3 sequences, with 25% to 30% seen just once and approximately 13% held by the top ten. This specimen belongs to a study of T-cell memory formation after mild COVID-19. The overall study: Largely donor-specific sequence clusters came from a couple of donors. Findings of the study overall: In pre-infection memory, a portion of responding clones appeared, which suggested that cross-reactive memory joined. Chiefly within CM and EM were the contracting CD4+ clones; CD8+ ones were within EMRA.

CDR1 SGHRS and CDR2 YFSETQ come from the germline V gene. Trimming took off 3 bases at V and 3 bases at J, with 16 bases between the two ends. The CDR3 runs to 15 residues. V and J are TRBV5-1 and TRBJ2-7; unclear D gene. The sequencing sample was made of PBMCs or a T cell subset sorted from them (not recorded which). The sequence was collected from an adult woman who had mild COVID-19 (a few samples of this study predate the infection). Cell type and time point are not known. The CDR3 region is CASSSRASKGYEQYF. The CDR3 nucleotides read TGCGCCAGCAGCTCCCGGGCCTCCAAGGGCTACGAGCAGTACTTC.